What follows describes a single T cell receptor (beta chain). The data are from a study of shared clonotypes between healthy human individuals. Libraries were prepared by immunoSEQ multiplex PCR; TCRdb keeps only in-frame clonotypes and omits some of them. The table has roughly 2.2 million clones, over 85% seen once. The CDR3 spans 16 residues. The junction had 15 bases not matched to a gene; V was cut back by 6 bases and J by 4 bases. In germline, CDR1 is MNHEY, CDR2 SMNVEV (reference sequence). The sample was naive CD4+ T cells from PBMCs. Specified subset: CD45RA+ positively selected. The chain is built from TRBV27 and TRBJ2-7; 7 bases align to TRBD1. This receptor was identified in a man in his late teens or twenties in good health. Some clones in this sample may be carry-over from other donors' samples. For the CDR3, the DNA is TGTGCCAGCAGCCGAGGTGTCCGGACAGGAGTTTACGAGCAGTACTTC. Protein: CASSRGVRTGVYEQYF.